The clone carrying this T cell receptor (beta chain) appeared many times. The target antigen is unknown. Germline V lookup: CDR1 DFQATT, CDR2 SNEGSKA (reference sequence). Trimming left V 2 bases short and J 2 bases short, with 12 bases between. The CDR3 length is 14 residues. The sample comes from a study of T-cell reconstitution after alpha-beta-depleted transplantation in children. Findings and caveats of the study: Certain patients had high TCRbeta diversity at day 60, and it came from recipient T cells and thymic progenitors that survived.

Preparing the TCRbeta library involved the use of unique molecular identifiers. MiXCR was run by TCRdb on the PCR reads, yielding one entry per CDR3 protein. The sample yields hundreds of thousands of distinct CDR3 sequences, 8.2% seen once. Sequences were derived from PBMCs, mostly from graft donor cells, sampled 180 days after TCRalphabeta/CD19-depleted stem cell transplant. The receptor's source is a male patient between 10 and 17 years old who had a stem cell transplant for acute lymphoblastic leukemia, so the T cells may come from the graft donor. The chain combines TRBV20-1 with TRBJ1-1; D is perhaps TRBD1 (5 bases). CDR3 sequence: CSARPGGSNTEAFF. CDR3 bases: TGCAGTGCTAGACCGGGGGGTTCAAACACTGAAGCTTTCTTT.